This is a list of T cell receptor beta chains from one sample in a study of blood T cell repertoires in COVID-19. Profiled with immunoSEQ multiplex PCR; TCRdb holds only in-frame clones, not every one. Of about 210,000 clones listed, around 86% are singletons. The sequenced sample was PBMCs or T cells enriched from blood (not recorded which). Receptor source: a woman aged 45-65 years with acute COVID-19. The CDR3 runs from the conserved cysteine through the conserved F or W. The D gene is left open where the match is weak. Rows give clone size only sometimes, using once, few, many, or a class for an expanded clone.

TRBJ2-1 TRBV6-2/TRBV6-3 TRBD2 - CASSYSRGGRAHNEQFF TGTGCCAGCAGTTACTCAAGAGGCGGGAGGGCCCACAATGAGCAGTTCTTC
TRBJ1-6 TRBV5-8 TRBD1 - CASSGNRGQGNSPLHF TGTGCCAGCAGCGGAAACCGCGGACAGGGGAATTCACCCCTCCACTTT
TRBJ2-1 TRBV12-3/TRBV12-4 - - CASSLNRNEQFF TGTGCCAGCAGTTTAAACAGGAATGAGCAGTTCTTC
TRBJ2-7 TRBV3-1/TRBV3-2 TRBD1 - CASSPTRQGEQYF TGTGCCAGCAGCCCAACCCGACAGGGAGAGCAGTACTTC
TRBJ1-5 TRBV19 - - CASSSTGNQPQHF TGTGCCAGTAGTAGTACAGGCAATCAGCCCCAGCATTTT
TRBJ2-4 TRBV10-3 TRBD2 - CATLAAGRDIQYF TGTGCCACCCTGGCTGCAGGGAGGGACATTCAGTACTTC
TRBJ2-1 TRBV3-1/TRBV3-2 - - CASSQPPRSEQFF TGTGCCAGCAGCCAACCACCTCGGAGTGAGCAGTTCTTC
TRBJ2-7 TRBV7-9 - - CASSLGPATAYEQYF TGTGCCAGCAGCTTGGGGCCAGCGACGGCCTACGAGCAGTACTTC
TRBJ1-4 TRBV7-2 - - CASSLWGVGPEKLFF TGTGCCAGCAGTCTTTGGGGCGTCGGTCCTGAAAAACTGTTTTTT
TRBJ2-7 TRBV5-1 TRBD1 - CASSRTGGAAYEQYF TGCGCCAGCAGCCGGACAGGGGGCGCCGCCTACGAGCAGTACTTC
TRBJ2-7 TRBV7-6 TRBD2 many CASSLSGGITSSYEQYF TGTGCCAGCAGCTTAAGCGGGGGCATAACAAGCTCCTACGAGCAGTACTTC
TRBJ2-2 TRBV27 - - CASRPTTISGELFF TGTGCCAGCAGACCCACGACAATATCTGGGGAGCTGTTTTTT
TRBJ1-3 TRBV7-2 - - CASSLGGAAGNTIYF TGTGCCAGCAGCTTAGGGGGCGCGGCTGGAAACACCATATATTTT
TRBJ1-1 TRBV2 - - CASKVFTGEGEAFF TGTGCCAGCAAGGTGTTTACCGGAGAGGGAGAAGCTTTCTTT
TRBJ1-3 TRBV14 TRBD1 few CASRKQGAGNTIYF TGTGCCAGCAGGAAACAGGGGGCTGGAAACACCATATATTTT
TRBJ2-7 TRBV9 - - CASAWGPNYEQYF TGTGCCAGCGCCTGGGGCCCCAACTACGAGCAGTACTTC
TRBJ2-1 TRBV7-6 TRBD2 - CASSLVASGRGDEQFF TGTGCCAGCAGCTTAGTGGCTAGCGGGAGGGGCGATGAGCAGTTCTTC
TRBJ1-2 TRBV15 - - CATSREEARAFGYTF TGTGCCACCAGCAGGGAAGAAGCGAGAGCATTTGGCTACACCTTC
TRBJ2-1 TRBV14 - few CASSQNRERVTFF TGTGCCAGCAGCCAAAACCGGGAGCGGGTAACGTTCTTC
TRBJ2-3 TRBV28 - - CASSRTYTDTQYF TGTGCCAGCAGTCGGACTTACACAGATACGCAGTATTTT
TRBJ2-3 TRBV24-1 TRBD1 - CATSSQGTFTDTQYF TGTGCCACCAGTTCACAGGGGACCTTCACAGATACGCAGTATTTT
TRBJ2-5 TRBV11-2 - - CASSVGGQGLSGTQYF TGTGCCAGCAGCGTGGGAGGCCAGGGATTATCTGGGACCCAGTACTTC
TRBJ2-3 TRBV5-6 - once CASSLGAGPSTDTQYF TGTGCCAGCAGCCTGGGGGCGGGCCCTAGCACAGATACGCAGTATTTT
TRBJ2-1 TRBV6-2/TRBV6-3 TRBD2 few CASSKASGRGYNEQFF TGTGCCAGCAGTAAGGCTAGCGGGAGAGGTTACAATGAGCAGTTCTTC
TRBJ2-1 TRBV24-1 TRBD2 - CATSGGREQFF TGTGCCACCAGTGGCGGGAGAGAGCAGTTCTTC
TRBJ1-5 TRBV5-6 TRBD1 - CASTSGGSGNQPQHF TGTGCCAGCACTTCAGGGGGCTCGGGCAATCAGCCCCAGCATTTT
TRBJ1-4 TRBV6-5 TRBD1 - CASSYKGGLGKLFF TGTGCCAGCAGTTACAAAGGGGGCTTGGGAAAACTGTTTTTT
TRBJ2-4 TRBV28 TRBD2 - CASSSKAGLNIQYF TGTGCCAGCAGTTCCAAAGCGGGACTCAACATTCAGTACTTC
TRBJ2-7 TRBV27 TRBD2 - CASSLSPLGGSGYEQYF TGTGCCAGCAGTTTATCCCCGCTGGGGGGGTCGGGCTACGAGCAGTACTTC
TRBJ1-2 TRBV12-5 TRBD1 - CASGRGGTDYGYTF TGTGCTAGTGGTCGCGGGGGGACAGACTATGGCTACACCTTC
TRBJ1-3 TRBV9 - - CASSVHSGNTIYF TGTGCCAGCAGTGTTCACTCTGGAAACACCATATATTTT
TRBJ2-1 TRBV11-3 TRBD1 - CASSSSTGLNNEQFF TGTGCCAGCAGCTCCTCGACAGGGTTGAACAATGAGCAGTTCTTC
TRBJ2-7 TRBV9 TRBD2 - CASSVGGGAPEGEQYF TGTGCCAGCAGCGTAGGGGGGGGAGCCCCCGAGGGTGAGCAGTACTTC